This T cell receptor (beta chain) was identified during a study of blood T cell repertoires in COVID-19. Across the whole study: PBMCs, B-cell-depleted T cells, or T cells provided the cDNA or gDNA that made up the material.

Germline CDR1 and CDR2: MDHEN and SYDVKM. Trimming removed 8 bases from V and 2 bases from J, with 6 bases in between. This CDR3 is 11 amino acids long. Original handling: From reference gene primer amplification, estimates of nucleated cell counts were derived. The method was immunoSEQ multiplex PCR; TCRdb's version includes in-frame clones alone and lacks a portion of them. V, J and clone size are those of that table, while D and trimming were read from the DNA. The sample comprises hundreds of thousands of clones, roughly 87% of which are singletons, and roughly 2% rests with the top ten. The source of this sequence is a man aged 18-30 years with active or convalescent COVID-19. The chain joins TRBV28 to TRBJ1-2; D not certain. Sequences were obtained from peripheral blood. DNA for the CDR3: TGTGCCAGCGGGCAGAACTATGGCTACACCTTC. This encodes CASGQNYGYTF.